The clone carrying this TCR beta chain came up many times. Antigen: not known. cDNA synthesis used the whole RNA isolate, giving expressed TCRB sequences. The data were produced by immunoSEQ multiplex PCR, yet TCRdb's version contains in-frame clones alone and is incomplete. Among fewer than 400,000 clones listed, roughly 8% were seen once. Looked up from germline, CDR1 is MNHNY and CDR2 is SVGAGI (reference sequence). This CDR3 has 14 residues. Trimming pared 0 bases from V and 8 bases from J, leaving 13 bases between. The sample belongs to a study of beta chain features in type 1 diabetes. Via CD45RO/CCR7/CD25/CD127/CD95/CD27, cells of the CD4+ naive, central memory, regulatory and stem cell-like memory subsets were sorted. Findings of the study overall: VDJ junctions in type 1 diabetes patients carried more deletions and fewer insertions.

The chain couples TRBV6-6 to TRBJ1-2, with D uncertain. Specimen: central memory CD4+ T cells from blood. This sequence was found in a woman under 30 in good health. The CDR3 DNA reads TGTGCCAGCAGTTACTCTGGGTCGCGTATGGGCTACACCTTC. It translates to CASSYSGSRMGYTF.